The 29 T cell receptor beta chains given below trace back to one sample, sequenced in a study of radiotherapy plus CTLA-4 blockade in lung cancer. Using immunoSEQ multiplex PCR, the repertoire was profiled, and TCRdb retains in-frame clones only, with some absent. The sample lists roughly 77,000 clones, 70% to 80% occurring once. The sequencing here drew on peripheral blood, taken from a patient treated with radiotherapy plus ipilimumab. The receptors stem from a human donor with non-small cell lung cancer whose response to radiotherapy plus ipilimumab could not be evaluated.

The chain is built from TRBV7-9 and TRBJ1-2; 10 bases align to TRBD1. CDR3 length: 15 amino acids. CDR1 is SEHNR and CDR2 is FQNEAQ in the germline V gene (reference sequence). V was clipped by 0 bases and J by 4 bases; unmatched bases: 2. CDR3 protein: CASSLAGQGSYGYTF. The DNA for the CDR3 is TGTGCCAGCAGCTTAGCGGGACAGGGGAGCTATGGCTACACCTTC.

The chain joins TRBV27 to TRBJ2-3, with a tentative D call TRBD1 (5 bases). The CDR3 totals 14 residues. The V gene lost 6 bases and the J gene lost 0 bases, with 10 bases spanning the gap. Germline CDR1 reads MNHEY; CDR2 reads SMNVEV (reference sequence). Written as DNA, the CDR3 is TGTGCCAGCAGGGCAAGGGGTAGCACAGATACGCAGTATTTT. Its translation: CASRARGSTDTQYF.

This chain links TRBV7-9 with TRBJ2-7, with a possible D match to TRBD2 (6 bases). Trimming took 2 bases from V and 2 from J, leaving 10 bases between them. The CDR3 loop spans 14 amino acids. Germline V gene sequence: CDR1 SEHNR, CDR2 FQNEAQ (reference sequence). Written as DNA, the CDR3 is TGTGCCAGCAGCTTAAAGGGACTCACCTACGAGCAGTACTTC. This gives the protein CASSLKGLTYEQYF.

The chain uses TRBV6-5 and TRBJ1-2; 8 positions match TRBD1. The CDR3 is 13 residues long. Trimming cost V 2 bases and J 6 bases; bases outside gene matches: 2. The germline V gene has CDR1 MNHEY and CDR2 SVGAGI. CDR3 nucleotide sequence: TGTGCCAGCAGTTACAACAGGGGGAATGGCTACACCTTC. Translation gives CASSYNRGNGYTF.

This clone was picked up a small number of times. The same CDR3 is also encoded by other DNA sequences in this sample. The CDR3 nucleotides are TGTGCCAGCAGCCAAGTACAGGAGGGGTATGGCTACACCTTC. It yields the protein CASSQVQEGYGYTF. The J gene is TRBJ1-2, the V gene TRBV14; D is perhaps TRBD1 (5 bases). Germline V gene lookup returns CDR1 SGHDN and CDR2 FVKESK. CDR3 length: 14 amino acids. V lost 1 base and J lost 5, with 11 bases in between.

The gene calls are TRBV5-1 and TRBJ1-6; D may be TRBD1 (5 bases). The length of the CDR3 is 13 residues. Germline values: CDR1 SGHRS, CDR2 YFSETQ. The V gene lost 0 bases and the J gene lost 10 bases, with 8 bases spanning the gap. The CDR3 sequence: CASSLVGGSPLHF. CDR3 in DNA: TGCGCCAGCAGCTTGGTGGGGGGATCACCCCTCCACTTT.

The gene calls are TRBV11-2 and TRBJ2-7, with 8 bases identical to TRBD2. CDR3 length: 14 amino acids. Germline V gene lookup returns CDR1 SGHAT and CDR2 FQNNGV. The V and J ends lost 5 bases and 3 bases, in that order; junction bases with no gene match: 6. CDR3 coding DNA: TGTGCCAGCAGCATGGGACTAGTCGACTACGAGCAGTACTTC. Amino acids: CASSMGLVDYEQYF.

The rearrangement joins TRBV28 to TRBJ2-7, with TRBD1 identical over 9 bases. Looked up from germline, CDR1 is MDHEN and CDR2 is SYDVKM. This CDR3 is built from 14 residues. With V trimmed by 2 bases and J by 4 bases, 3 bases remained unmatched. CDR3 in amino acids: CASSLTGGFYEQYF. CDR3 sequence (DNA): TGTGCCAGCAGTTTAACAGGGGGCTTTTACGAGCAGTACTTC. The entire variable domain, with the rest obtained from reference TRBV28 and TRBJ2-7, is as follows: DVKVTQSSRYLVKRTGEKVFLECVQDMDHENMFWYRQDPGLGLRLIYFSYDVKMKEKGDIPEGYSVSREKKERFSLILESASTNQTSMYLCASSLTGGFYEQYFGPGTRLTVT.

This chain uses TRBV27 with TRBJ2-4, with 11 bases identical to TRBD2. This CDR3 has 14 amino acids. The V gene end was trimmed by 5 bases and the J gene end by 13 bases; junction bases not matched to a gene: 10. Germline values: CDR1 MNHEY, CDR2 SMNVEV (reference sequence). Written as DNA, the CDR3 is TGTGCCAGCAGTCATCTCCGGACTAGCGGGTTGCAGTACTTC. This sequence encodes CASSHLRTSGLQYF.

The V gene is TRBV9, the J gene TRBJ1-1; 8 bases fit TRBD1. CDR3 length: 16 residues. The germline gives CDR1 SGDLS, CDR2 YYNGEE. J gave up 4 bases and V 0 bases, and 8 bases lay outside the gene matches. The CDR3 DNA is TGTGCCAGCAGCGTAGGGCAGGGGGCGAGGATCACTGAAGCTTTCTTT. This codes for CASSVGQGARITEAFF.

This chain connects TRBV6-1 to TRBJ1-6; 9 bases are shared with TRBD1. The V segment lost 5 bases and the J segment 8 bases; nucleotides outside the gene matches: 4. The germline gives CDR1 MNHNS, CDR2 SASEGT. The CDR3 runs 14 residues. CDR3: CASSNRDRDSPLHF. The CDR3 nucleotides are TGTGCCAGCAGTAACCGGGACAGGGATTCACCCCTCCACTTT.

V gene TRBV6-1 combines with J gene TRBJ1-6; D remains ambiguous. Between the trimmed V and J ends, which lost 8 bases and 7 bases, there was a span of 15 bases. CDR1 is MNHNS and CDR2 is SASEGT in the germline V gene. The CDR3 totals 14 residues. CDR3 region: CASQALTGNSPLHF. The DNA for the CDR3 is TGTGCCAGCCAGGCCTTAACGGGGAATTCACCCCTCCACTTT.

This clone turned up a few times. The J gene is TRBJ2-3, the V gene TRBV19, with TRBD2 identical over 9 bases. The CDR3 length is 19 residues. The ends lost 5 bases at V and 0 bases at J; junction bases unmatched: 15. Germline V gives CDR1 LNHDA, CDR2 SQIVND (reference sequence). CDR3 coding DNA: TGTGCCAGTAGTTACCCCTCCGGAGGTAGCGGGGGAAGCACAGATACGCAGTATTTT. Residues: CASSYPSGGSGGSTDTQYF. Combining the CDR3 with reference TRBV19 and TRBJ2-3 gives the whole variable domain DGGITQSPKYLFRKEGQNVTLSCEQNLNHDAMYWYRQDPGQGLRLIYYSQIVNDFQKGDIAEGYSVSREKKESFPLTVTSAQKNPTAFYLCASSYPSGGSGGSTDTQYFGPGTRLTVL.

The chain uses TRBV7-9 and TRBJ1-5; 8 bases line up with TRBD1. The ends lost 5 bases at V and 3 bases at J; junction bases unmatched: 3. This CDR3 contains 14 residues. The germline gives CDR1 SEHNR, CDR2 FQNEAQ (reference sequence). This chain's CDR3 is CASSAGGVNQPQHF. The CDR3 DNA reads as TGTGCCAGCAGCGCAGGGGGCGTCAATCAGCCCCAGCATTTT.

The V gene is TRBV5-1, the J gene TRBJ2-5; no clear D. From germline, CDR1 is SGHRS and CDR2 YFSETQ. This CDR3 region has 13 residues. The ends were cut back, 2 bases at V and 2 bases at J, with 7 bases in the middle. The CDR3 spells CASSFYIQETQYF. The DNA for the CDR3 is TGCGCCAGCAGCTTTTATATTCAAGAGACCCAGTACTTC. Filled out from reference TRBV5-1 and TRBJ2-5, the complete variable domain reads KAGVTQTPRYLIKTRGQQVTLSCSPISGHRSVSWYQQTPGQGLQFLFEYFSETQRNKGNFPGRFSGRQFSNSRSEMNVSTLELGDSALYLCASSFYIQETQYFGPGTRLLVL.

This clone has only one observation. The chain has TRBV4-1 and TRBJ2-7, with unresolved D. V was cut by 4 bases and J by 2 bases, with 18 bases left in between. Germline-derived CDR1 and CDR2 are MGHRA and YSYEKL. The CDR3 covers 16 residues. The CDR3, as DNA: TGCGCCAGCAGCCCGAGGCTCGAATACCCTACCTACGAGCAGTACTTC. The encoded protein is CASSPRLEYPTYEQYF.

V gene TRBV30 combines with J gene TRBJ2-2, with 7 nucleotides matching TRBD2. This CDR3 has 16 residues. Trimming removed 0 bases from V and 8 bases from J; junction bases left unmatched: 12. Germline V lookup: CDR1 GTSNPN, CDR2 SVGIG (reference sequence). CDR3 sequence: CAWSVWGRAGSGELFF. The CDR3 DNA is TGTGCCTGGAGTGTGTGGGGGAGGGCCGGGTCGGGGGAGCTGTTTTTT.

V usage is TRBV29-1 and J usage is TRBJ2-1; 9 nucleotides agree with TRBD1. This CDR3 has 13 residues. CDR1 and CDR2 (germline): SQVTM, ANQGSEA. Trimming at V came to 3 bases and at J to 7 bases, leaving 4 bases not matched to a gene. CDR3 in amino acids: CSVEGQGGNEQFF. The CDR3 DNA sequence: TGCAGCGTTGAGGGACAGGGCGGGAATGAGCAGTTCTTC.

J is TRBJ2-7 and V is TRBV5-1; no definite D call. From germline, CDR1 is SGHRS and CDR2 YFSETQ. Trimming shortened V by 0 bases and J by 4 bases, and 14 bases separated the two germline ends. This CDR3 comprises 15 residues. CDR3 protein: CASSLEDPRSYEQYF. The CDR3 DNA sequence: TGCGCCAGCAGCTTGGAGGATCCGAGGTCGTACGAGCAGTACTTC.

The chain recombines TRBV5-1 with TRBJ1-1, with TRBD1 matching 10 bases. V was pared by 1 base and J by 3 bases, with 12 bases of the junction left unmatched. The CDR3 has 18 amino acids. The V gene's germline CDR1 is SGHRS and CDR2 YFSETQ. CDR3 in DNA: TGCGCCAGCAGCTTGTTGTTTGGACAGGGGGGATCGGACACTGAAGCTTTCTTT. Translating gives CASSLLFGQGGSDTEAFF.

CDR3 nucleotides: TGTGCCAGCTCACCACCGAGCTACAATGAGCAGTTCTTC. Its translation: CASSPPSYNEQFF. The V and J genes are TRBV18 and TRBJ2-1; D is ambiguous. The CDR3 runs to 13 residues. Per germline, CDR1 KGHSH and CDR2 LQKENI. Trimming took off 0 bases at V and 3 bases at J, with 3 bases between the two ends.

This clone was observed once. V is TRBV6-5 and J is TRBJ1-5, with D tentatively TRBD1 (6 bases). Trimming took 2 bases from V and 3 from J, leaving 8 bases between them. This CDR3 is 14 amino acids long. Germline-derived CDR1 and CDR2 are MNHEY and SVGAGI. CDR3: CASSYGQLNQPQHF. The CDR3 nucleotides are TGTGCCAGCAGTTACGGACAGCTCAATCAGCCCCAGCATTTT.

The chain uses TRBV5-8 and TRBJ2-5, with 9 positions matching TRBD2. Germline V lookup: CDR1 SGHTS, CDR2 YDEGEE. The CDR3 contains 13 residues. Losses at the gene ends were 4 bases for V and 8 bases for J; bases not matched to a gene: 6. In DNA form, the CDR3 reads TGTGCCAGCAGCCCGGGACTAGCAGGAACCCAGTACTTC. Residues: CASSPGLAGTQYF.

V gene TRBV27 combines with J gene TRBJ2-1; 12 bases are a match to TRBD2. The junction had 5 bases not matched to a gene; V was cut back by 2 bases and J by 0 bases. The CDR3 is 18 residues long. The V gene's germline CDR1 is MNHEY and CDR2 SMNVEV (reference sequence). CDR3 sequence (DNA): TGTGCCAGCAGTTTAGGGCTAGCGGGGGGGAGCTCCTACAATGAGCAGTTCTTC. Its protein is CASSLGLAGGSSYNEQFF.

CDR3 DNA sequence: TGCAGCGTGGCACTAGCGGGAGCCCCGGCTGCCGATTCAAGCTCCTACAATGAGCAGTTCTTC. The encoded protein is CSVALAGAPAADSSSYNEQFF. The chain joins TRBV29-1 to TRBJ2-1; 11 bases are shared with TRBD2. The CDR3 is 21 residues long. Trimming cost V 6 bases and J 0 bases; bases outside gene matches: 22. Germline V CDR1 and CDR2: SQVTM, ANQGSEA.

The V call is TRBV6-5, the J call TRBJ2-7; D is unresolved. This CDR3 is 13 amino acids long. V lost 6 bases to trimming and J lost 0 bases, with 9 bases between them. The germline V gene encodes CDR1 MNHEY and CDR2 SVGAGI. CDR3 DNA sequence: TGTGCCAGCAGACAACTAAGCTCCTACGAGCAGTACTTC. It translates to CASRQLSSYEQYF.

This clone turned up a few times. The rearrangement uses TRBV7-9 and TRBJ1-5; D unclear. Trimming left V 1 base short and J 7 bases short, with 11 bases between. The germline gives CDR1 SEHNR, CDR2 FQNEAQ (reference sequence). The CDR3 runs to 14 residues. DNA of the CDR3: TGTGCCAGCAGCTTAGGGCACGGCGGGCAGCCCCAGCATTTT. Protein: CASSLGHGGQPQHF. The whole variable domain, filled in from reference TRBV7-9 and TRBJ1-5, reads DTGVSQNPRHKITKRGQNVTFRCDPISEHNRLYWYRQTLGQGPEFLTYFQNEAQLEKSRLLSDRFSAERPKGSFSTLEIQRTEQGDSAMYLCASSLGHGGQPQHFGDGTRLSIL.

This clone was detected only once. CDR3 sequence: CAWSVGSGGEDTQYF. The CDR3 nucleotides read TGTGCCTGGAGTGTAGGGTCAGGGGGAGAAGATACGCAGTATTTT. The chain employs TRBV30 and TRBJ2-3; 7 bases match TRBD1. V lost 0 bases and J lost 5; bases outside the gene matches: 8. The CDR3 sequence is 15 residues long. Looked up from germline, CDR1 is GTSNPN and CDR2 is SVGIG (reference sequence).

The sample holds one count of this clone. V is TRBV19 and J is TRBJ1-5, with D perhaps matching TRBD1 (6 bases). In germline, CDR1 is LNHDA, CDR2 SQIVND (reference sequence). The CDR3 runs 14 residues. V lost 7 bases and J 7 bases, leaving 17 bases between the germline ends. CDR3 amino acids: CASTLRGLGQPQHF. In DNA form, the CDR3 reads TGTGCCAGTACACTCAGGGGATTAGGACAGCCCCAGCATTTT.